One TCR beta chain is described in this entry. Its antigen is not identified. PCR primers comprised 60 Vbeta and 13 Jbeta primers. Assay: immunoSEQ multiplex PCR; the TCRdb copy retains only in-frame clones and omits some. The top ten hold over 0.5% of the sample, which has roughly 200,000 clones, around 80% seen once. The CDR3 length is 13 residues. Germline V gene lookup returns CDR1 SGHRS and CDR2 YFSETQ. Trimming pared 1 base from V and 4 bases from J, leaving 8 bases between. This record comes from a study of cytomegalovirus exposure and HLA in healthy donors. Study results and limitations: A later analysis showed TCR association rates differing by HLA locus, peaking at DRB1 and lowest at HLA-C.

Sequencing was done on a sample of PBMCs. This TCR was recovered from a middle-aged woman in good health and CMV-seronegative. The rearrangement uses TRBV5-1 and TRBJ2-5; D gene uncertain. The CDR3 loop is CASSLSRRETQYF. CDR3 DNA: TGCGCCAGCAGCTTGTCTAGGAGAGAGACCCAGTACTTC.